This T cell receptor (beta chain) was sequenced for a study of blood T cell repertoires in COVID-19. Per the original methods: For nucleated cells, counts were estimated from reference gene primer amplification. Clones were sequenced by immunoSEQ multiplex PCR, and TCRdb holds only the in-frame ones, with some missing. For V, J and clone size, that table is used; D and trimming come from the DNA. The sample consists of about 110,000 clones, 70% to 85% of them appearing once. The source of this sequence is a woman of 80 years or more with active or convalescent COVID-19. Sequencing used peripheral blood.

CDR3 residues: CASSSQNANLARKFAYEQYF. CDR3 sequence (DNA): TGTGCCAGCAGTTCCCAAAACGCGAATCTAGCGAGAAAATTCGCGTACGAGCAGTACTTC. The chain is built from TRBV27 and TRBJ2-7, with D tentatively TRBD2 (6 bases). The ends were cut back, 4 bases at V and 4 bases at J, with 32 bases in the middle. Germline V gives CDR1 MNHEY, CDR2 SMNVEV (reference sequence). This CDR3 has 20 residues.